This T cell receptor beta chain is from a study of CD8 T cells in Susac syndrome (dated by TCRdb to about 2019). The study in broad terms: Among the Susac syndrome patients who were sequenced, clinically active disease was present in six and clinical remission was observed in roughly eight. At blood withdrawal, Susac syndrome patients were either therapy-naive, taking corticosteroids (in some cases with IVIg as well), or taking IVIg alone. Whether CD8+ T cell activation and differentiation in Susac syndrome was antigen driven was tested using repertoire sequencing. CD8+ T cell repertoire clonality was compared between more than 9 healthy donors, about 14 Susac syndrome patients and around 15 multiple sclerosis patients. Study-level results and caveats: Clonal expansion was observed in Susac syndrome CD8+ repertoires, with the highest expansion in CD8+ TEMRA cells and greater expansion in clinically active than in remitting patients. Looking at Susac-specific public clones, the researchers identified under 20 in the total CD8+ repertoire and five or six in the CD8+ TEMRA repertoire. The number of individuals in the TCR sequencing and HLA analysis was acknowledged as relatively small.

Peripheral blood CD8+ and CD4+ T cells from healthy donors, Susac syndrome patients and multiple sclerosis patients were profiled by high-throughput TCR beta sequencing. Recently defined diagnostic criteria for definite or probable disease were met by the Susac syndrome patients. CD8+ TEMRA cells were enriched by FACS, while bulk CD8+ and CD4+ T cells were purified by magnetic negative isolation. Blood was drawn into EDTA tubes, processed within 24 hours, and PBMCs were isolated by density gradient centrifugation. PBMCs intended for TCR sequencing were cryopreserved in liquid nitrogen and were subsequently thawed in a 37 degrees C water bath. A purity of at least 90% was achieved for sorted or isolated CD4+, CD8+ and CD8+ TEMRA cells. In the case of this clonotype: Its antigen specificity is not known. Base qualities were left out, and no much larger clone turns up one base away.

The germline V gene supplies CDR1 SNHLY and CDR2 FYNNEI. Inclusive of the bounding cysteine and phenylalanine, the CDR3 is 14 residues long. Just CDR3 DNA is preserved here, 42 bases in frame from base 1. Cut back by 6 bases and 3 bases, the V and J ends lie 15 bases apart. RNA was extracted using the RNeasy kit, and about 0.5 to 1 ug of the RNA was reverse transcribed with random hexamers. The immunoSEQ multiplex PCR assay, covering 54 Vbeta and 13 Jbeta segments, was used to amplify TCR beta CDR3 regions. To correct PCR amplification bias, a synthetic template baseline was used for both primer optimization and computational correction. The original pipeline was this. Reads were annotated to V, D and J genes according to IMGT and were analyzed with immunoSEQ Analyzer, with only productive sequences retained. Clonality was computed as one minus Shannon entropy normalized by log2 of the number of productive unique sequences. For each patient and control, public and private clones were evaluated among the 100 most prevalent clones. Clones were defined as Susac-specific if absent from the healthy and MS cohorts, from around 1,100 published viral clones and from other ImmuneACCESS disease sequences. TCRdb handled the public reads itself, with Q25 trimming in fastp and clone calling in MiXCR, and kept productive beta chains. A single entry per CDR3 protein holds the most common genes and DNA from its merged rows. TCRdb's processing, not the authors' own work, is the source of the V and J calls. Within this sample are about 100,000 distinct CDR3 sequences, with 95% of them counted one time only. The top ten clonotypes cover 0.3% to 0.35% of the sample.

This chain is built from TRBV2 and TRBJ2-7, with an unclear D gene assignment. This clonotype was sampled from a human donor with Susac syndrome. Material for sequencing was CD8+ T cells from PBMCs. The sequenced DNA is TGTGCCAGCAGAGGCTTGAGGTCAGACTACGAGCAGTACTTC. Its protein product is CASRGLRSDYEQYF.